Following are 3 T cell receptor beta chains from one sample sequenced in a study of regulatory T cells in long-lasting Graves disease (dated by TCRdb to the early 2020s). The library was produced with multiplex PCR. This sample was sequenced with an Illumina HiSeq 4000. CDR3 regions were amplified by Arm-PCR with iRepertoire HTBI primers to construct TCR beta libraries. Using fastp trimming at Q25 and MiXCR clonotype assembly, TCRdb reanalyzed the public sequencing data and kept in-frame beta chains. Rows are unified per CDR3 protein, each entry keeping the most common DNA and genes. The sample has around 470,000 distinct CDR3 sequences on record, 12% to 15% of them singletons. The top ten constitute roughly 15% of the sample. The label giving this sample's time point can be read as: newly diagnosed GD, antithyroid drugs for less than 3 months. For both TCR sequencing and RNA sequencing, RNA was extracted from PBMCs in TRIzol.

The same data also went into a second study, on T cells in Graves' hyperthyroidism and ophthalmopathy.

The sequenced sample was peripheral blood mononuclear cells (PBMCs), obtained at new diagnosis, from a patient treated with antithyroid drugs. The origin of the receptors is a woman between 45 and 60 years old with Graves disease. Donor details come from another sample of the same person, matched by shared clones.

The sample holds many counts of this clonotype. The chain carries TRBV7-9 and TRBJ2-7, with a possible D match to TRBD1 (6 bases). Trimming took 3 bases from V and 1 from J, leaving 16 bases between them. This CDR3 has 16 residues. Germline V CDR1 and CDR2: SEHNR, FQNEAQ (reference sequence). CDR3 amino acids: CASSFGKNRASYEQYF. The CDR3 DNA sequence: TGTGCCAGCAGCTTCGGGAAAAACAGGGCTTCCTACGAGCAGTACTTC.

This clonotype was picked up many times. This sequence joins TRBV2 and TRBJ2-5; 11 bases agree with TRBD1. The CDR3 totals 14 residues. J was trimmed by 4 bases and V by 10 bases; bases with no gene match: 8. Germline loops: CDR1 SNHLY, CDR2 FYNNEI. CDR3 protein: CANSGTGGGETQYF. CDR3 DNA: TGTGCCAACTCCGGGACAGGGGGAGGAGAGACCCAGTACTTC.

This clonotype has a handful of counts. The chain employs TRBV2 and TRBJ1-2; no clear D. The CDR3 contains 18 residues. V gave up 3 bases and J gave up 1 base, with 21 bases separating them. The germline gives CDR1 SNHLY, CDR2 FYNNEI. CDR3 loop: CASSDGSTAVSFNYGYTF. For the CDR3, the DNA is TGTGCCAGCAGTGATGGGAGTACCGCCGTGTCCTTTAACTATGGCTACACCTTC.